Following are 5 T cell receptor beta chains from one sample sequenced in a study of cytomegalovirus exposure and HLA in healthy donors. The assay was immunoSEQ multiplex PCR, and TCRdb's table has in-frame clones only and misses some. Of 100,000 to 150,000 clones listed, 90% to 97% are singletons. Specimen: PBMCs. All receptors come from a man between 18 and 35 years old in good health and CMV-seronegative.

This sequence joins TRBV5-5 and TRBJ2-2, with 9 bases that match TRBD1. The CDR3 extends over 15 amino acids. Looked up from germline, CDR1 is SGHKS and CDR2 is YYEKEE (reference sequence). V shed 3 bases, J shed 2 bases, and the junction held 2 bases outside the gene matches. CDR3 DNA: TGTGCCAGCAGCTGGACAGGGGCTAACACCGGGGAGCTGTTTTTT. Its translation: CASSWTGANTGELFF.

The sample holds one count of this clone. This sequence joins TRBV7-3 and TRBJ1-2; 9 bases agree with TRBD1. The V gene end was trimmed by 5 bases and the J gene end by 4 bases; junction bases not matched to a gene: 5. This CDR3 is 14 amino acids long. Germline lookup yields CDR1 SGHTA and CDR2 FQGTGA. The CDR3 loop reads CASSPGQGFYGYTF. Written as DNA, the CDR3 is TGTGCCAGCAGCCCGGGACAGGGATTCTATGGCTACACCTTC.

V usage is TRBV7-9 and J usage is TRBJ2-3; 8 bases fit TRBD2. CDR1 and CDR2 from the germline V gene are SEHNR and FQNEAQ (reference sequence). J lost 2 bases, V lost 1 base, and 5 bases had no gene match. The CDR3 runs to 16 residues. CDR3 DNA: TGTGCCAGCAGCTTAGGGGGTAGCGGGACCACAGATACGCAGTATTTT. It translates to CASSLGGSGTTDTQYF.

The chain combines TRBV7-9 with TRBJ1-2; D unclear. V was shortened by 5 bases and J by 2 bases, with 15 bases between the two germline ends. The germline CDR1 and CDR2 sequences are SEHNR and FQNEAQ (reference sequence). The CDR3 loop spans 15 amino acids. The DNA of the CDR3 is TGTGCCAGCAGCCCCTCCGCCGCAGAAAACTATGGCTACACCTTC. Protein sequence: CASSPSAAENYGYTF. Combining the CDR3 with reference TRBV7-9 and TRBJ1-2 gives the whole variable domain DTGVSQNPRHKITKRGQNVTFRCDPISEHNRLYWYRQTLGQGPEFLTYFQNEAQLEKSRLLSDRFSAERPKGSFSTLEIQRTEQGDSAMYLCASSPSAAENYGYTFGSGTRLTVV.

The chain carries TRBV23-1 and TRBJ2-3; TRBD2 is a possible D gene (6 bases). TRBV23-1 is designated an ORF whose function remains uncertain. The CDR3 sequence is 14 residues long. The V end lost 9 bases, the J end lost 5 bases, and 18 bases lay between the germline ends. This chain's CDR3 is CARVVALALDTQYF. CDR3 DNA sequence: TGCGCCAGGGTTGTGGCACTAGCCTTAGATACGCAGTATTTT.